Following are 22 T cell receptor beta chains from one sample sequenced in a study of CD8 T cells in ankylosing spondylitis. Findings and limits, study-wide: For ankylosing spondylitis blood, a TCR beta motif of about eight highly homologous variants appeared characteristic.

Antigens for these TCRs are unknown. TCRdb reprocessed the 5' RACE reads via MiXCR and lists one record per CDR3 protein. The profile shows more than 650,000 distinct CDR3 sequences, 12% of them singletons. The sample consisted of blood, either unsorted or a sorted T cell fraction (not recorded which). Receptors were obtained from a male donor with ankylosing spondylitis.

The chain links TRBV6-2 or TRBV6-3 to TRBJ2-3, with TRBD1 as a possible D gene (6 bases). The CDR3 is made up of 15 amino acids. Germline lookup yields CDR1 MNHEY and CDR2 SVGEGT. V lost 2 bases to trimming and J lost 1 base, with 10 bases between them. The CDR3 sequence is CASSYMAGGTDTQYF. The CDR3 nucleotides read TGTGCCAGCAGTTACATGGCAGGGGGCACAGATACGCAGTATTTT.

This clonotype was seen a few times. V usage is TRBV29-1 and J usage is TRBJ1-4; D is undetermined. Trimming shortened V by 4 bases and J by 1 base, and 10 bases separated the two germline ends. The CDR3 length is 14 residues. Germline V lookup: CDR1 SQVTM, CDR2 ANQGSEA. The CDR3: CSVGKGITNEKLFF. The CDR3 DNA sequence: TGCAGCGTTGGTAAAGGGATAACTAATGAAAAACTGTTTTTT.

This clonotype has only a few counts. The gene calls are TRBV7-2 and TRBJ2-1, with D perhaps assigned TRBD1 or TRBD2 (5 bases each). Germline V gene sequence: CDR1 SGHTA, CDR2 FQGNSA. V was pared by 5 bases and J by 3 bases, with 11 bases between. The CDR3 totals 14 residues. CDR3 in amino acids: CASSRGRDYNEQFF. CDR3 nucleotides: TGTGCCAGCAGCCGGGGCCGGGACTACAATGAGCAGTTCTTC. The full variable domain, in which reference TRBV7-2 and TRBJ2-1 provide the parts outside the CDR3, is GAGVSQSPSNKVTEKGKDVELRCDPISGHTALYWYRQSLGQGLEFLIYFQGNSAPDKSGLPSDRFSAERTGGSVSTLTIQRTQQEDSAVYLCASSRGRDYNEQFFGPGTRLTVL.

CDR3 DNA: TGCAGTGCGCTAAGAAGGGTCAATGAGCAGTTCTTC. As protein: CSALRRVNEQFF. The V gene is TRBV20-1, the J gene TRBJ2-1; D is undetermined. The V end lost 6 bases, the J end lost 6 bases, and 12 bases lay between the germline ends. Germline V gene lookup returns CDR1 DFQATT and CDR2 SNEGSKA (reference sequence). This CDR3 is 12 amino acids long.

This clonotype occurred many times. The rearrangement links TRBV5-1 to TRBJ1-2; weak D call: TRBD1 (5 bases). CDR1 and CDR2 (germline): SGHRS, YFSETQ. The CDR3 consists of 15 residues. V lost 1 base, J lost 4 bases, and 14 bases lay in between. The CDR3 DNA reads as TGCGCCAGCAGCTTGACCTCGACAGAGCGCTATGGCTACACCTTC. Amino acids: CASSLTSTERYGYTF.

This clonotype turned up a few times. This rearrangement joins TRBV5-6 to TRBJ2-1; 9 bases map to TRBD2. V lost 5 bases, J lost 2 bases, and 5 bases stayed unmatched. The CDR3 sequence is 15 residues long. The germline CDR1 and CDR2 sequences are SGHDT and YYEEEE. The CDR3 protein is CASSFSGRTYNEQFF. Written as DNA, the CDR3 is TGTGCCAGCAGTTTTAGCGGGAGAACCTACAATGAGCAGTTCTTC.

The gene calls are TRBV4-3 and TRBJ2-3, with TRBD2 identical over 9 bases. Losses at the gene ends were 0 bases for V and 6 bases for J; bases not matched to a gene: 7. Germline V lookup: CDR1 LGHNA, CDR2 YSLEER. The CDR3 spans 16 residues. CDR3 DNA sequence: TGCGCCAGCAGCCAAGATCGAAGCGGGGGGTCGGATACGCAGTATTTT. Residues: CASSQDRSGGSDTQYF.

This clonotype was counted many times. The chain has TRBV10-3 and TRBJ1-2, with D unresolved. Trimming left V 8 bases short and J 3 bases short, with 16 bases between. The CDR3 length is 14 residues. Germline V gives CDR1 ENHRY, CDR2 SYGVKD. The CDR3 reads CAIAGRVHDYGYTF. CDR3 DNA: TGTGCCATCGCCGGTAGAGTGCACGACTATGGCTACACCTTC.

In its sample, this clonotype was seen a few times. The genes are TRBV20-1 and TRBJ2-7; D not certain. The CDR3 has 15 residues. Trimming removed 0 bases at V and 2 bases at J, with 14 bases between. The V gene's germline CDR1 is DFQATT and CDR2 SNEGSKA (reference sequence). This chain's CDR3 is CSARDGRRQPYEQYF. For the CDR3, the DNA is TGCAGTGCTAGAGATGGGCGTCGCCAGCCCTACGAGCAGTACTTC.

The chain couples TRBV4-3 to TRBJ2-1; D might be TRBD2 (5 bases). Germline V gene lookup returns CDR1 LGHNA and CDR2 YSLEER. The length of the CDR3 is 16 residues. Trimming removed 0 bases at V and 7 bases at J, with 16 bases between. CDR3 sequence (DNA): TGCGCCAGCAGCCAAGATTGGGGAGTCGTTGGGAATGAGCAGTTCTTC. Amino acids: CASSQDWGVVGNEQFF.

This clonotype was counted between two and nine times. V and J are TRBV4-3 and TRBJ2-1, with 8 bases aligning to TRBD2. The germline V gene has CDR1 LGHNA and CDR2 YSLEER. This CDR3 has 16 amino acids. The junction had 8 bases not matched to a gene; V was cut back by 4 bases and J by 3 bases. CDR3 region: CASSRLREAVYNEQFF. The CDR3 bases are TGCGCCAGCAGCCGATTGCGGGAGGCAGTCTACAATGAGCAGTTCTTC.

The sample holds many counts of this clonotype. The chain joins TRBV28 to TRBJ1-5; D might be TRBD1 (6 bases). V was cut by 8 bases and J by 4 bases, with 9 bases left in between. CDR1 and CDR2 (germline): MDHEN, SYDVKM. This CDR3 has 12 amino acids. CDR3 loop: CASSGANQPQHF. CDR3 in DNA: TGTGCCAGCTCGGGGGCAAATCAGCCCCAGCATTTT.

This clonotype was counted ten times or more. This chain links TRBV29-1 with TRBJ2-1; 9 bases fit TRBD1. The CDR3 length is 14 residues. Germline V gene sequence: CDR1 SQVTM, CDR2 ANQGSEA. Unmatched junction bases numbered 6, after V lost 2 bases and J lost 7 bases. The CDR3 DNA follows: TGCAGCGTTGAAAGGGGACAGGGTATGAATGAGCAGTTCTTC. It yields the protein CSVERGQGMNEQFF.

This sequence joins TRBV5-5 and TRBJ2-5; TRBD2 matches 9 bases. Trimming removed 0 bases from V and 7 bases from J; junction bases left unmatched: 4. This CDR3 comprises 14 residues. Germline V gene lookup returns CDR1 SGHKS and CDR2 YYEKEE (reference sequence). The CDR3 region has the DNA TGTGCCAGCAGCTTGGATAGCGGGAGTGGGACCCAGTACTTC. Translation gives CASSLDSGSGTQYF.

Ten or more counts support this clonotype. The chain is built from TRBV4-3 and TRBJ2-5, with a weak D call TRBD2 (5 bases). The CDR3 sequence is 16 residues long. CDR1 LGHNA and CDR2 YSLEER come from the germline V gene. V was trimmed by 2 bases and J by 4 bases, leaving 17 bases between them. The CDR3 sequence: CASSQSSGSGRETQYF. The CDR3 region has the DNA TGCGCCAGCAGCCAATCCTCCGGGTCGGGGAGAGAGACCCAGTACTTC.

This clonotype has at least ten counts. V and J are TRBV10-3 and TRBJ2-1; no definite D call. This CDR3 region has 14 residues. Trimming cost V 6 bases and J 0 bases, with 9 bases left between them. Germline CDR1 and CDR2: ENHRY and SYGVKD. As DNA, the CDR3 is TGTGCCATCAGCCCGGACGGCTCCTACAATGAGCAGTTCTTC. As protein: CAISPDGSYNEQFF.

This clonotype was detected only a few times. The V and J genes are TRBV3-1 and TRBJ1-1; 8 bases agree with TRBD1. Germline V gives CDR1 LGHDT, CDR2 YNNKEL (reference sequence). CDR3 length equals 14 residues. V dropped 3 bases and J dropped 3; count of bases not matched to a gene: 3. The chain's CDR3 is CASSQTGVYTEAFF. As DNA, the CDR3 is TGTGCCAGCAGCCAGACAGGGGTATACACTGAAGCTTTCTTT. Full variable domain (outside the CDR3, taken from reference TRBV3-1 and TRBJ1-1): DTAVSQTPKYLVTQMGNDKSIKCEQNLGHDTMYWYKQDSKKFLKIMFSYNNKELIINETVPNRFSPKSPDKAHLNLHINSLELGDSAVYFCASSQTGVYTEAFFGQGTRLTVV.

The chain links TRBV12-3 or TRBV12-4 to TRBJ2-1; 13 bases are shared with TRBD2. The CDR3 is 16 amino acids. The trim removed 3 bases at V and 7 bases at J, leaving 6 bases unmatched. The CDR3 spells CASSFLTSGRINEQFF. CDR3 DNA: TGTGCCAGCAGTTTTTTGACTAGCGGGAGGATAAATGAGCAGTTCTTC.

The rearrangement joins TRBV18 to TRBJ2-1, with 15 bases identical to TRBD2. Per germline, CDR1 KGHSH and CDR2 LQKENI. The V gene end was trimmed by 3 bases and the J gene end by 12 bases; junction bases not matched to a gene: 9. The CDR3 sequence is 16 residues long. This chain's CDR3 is CASSPHEGLAGGPQFF. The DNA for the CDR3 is TGTGCCAGCTCACCCCACGAAGGACTAGCGGGAGGGCCGCAGTTCTTC.

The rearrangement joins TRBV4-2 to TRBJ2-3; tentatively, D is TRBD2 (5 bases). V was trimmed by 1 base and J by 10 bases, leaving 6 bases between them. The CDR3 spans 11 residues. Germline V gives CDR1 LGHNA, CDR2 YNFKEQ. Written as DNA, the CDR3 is TGTGCCAGCAGCCAAGCCGGGGCGCAGTATTTT. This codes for CASSQAGAQYF.

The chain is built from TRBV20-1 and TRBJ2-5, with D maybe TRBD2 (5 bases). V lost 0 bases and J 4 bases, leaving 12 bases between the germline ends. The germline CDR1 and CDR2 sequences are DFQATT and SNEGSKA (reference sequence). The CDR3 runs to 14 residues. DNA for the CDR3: TGCAGTGCTAGAGATTTGAGGGCCTTAGAGACCCAGTACTTC. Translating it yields CSARDLRALETQYF.

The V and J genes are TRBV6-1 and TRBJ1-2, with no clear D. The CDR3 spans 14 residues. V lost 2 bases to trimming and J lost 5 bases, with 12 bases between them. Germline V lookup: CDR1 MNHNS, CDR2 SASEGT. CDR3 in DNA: TGTGCCAGCAGTGAACGGACGGAGAGTTATGGCTACACCTTC. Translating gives CASSERTESYGYTF.